Presented here are 16 T cell receptor beta chains from one specimen sequenced in a study of regulatory T cells in long-lasting Graves disease. In building TCR beta libraries, iRepertoire HTBI primers were used together with Arm-PCR of CDR3 regions. TCRdb called the multiplex PCR reads again in MiXCR, with one record for every CDR3 protein. The sample comprises about 450,000 distinct CDR3 sequences, about 15% of which are singletons, and 9.5% to 12% rests with the top ten. Time point specified: newly diagnosed GD, antithyroid drugs for less than 3 months. RNA extracted from PBMCs served as the sequencing template. These sequences were also reported in another study, on T cells in Graves' hyperthyroidism and ophthalmopathy.

The sample here was peripheral blood mononuclear cells (PBMCs), taken at new diagnosis, from a patient treated with antithyroid drugs. The source is a woman in her twenties or thirties with Graves disease.

Concerning this clonotype: This may arise from a read error, as a much more abundant clone is one base away. The chain links TRBV27 to TRBJ2-7, with a tentative D call TRBD1 (6 bases). The CDR3 has 17 amino acids. Germline V gene lookup returns CDR1 MNHEY and CDR2 SMNVEV (reference sequence). This CDR3 reads CASSFPDRSYHSCEQYF. The CDR3 nucleotides read TGTGCCAGCAGTTTTCCGGACAGATCCTATCATTCCTGCGAGCAGTACTTC.

This chain links TRBV14 with TRBJ1-1, with D possibly being TRBD1 (5 bases). Deletions cut 3 bases from V and 3 bases from J, with 20 bases between. This CDR3 spans 17 amino acids. Germline CDR1 and CDR2: SGHDN and FVKESK. CDR3 sequence reads: CASSQGLGGYRYTEAFF. In DNA, the CDR3 is TGTGCCAGCAGCCAGGGACTTGGGGGTTATCGGTACACTGAAGCTTTCTTT.

In this sample, this clonotype turned up many times. The chain couples TRBV10-3 to TRBJ1-1, with 12 positions matching TRBD1. This CDR3 comprises 15 residues. The germline V gene encodes CDR1 ENHRY and CDR2 SYGVKD. V was pared by 6 bases and J by 5 bases, with 7 bases of the junction left unmatched. The CDR3 nucleotides are TGTGCCATCAGGGGGACAGGGGGCTCGAGGACTGAAGCTTTCTTT. Translating it yields CAIRGTGGSRTEAFF.

This clonotype turned up a few times. This sequence joins TRBV9 and TRBJ1-4; possible D gene TRBD1, 5 bases. The germline gives CDR1 SGDLS, CDR2 YYNGEE. The CDR3 extends over 15 amino acids. Trimming removed 3 bases from V and 4 bases from J, with 13 bases in between. This chain's CDR3 is CASSASQGFNEKLFF. CDR3 sequence (DNA): TGTGCCAGCAGCGCTTCGCAGGGTTTTAATGAAAAACTGTTTTTT.

This clonotype has ten or more counts. The V call is TRBV7-9, the J call TRBJ1-2; tentative D call: TRBD1 (5 bases). CDR1 is SEHNR and CDR2 is FQNEAQ in the germline V gene (reference sequence). The CDR3 loop spans 13 amino acids. Trimming cost V 1 base and J 4 bases, with 7 bases left between them. CDR3 nucleotide sequence: TGTGCCAGCAGCTTAGGGGACTCCTATGGCTACACCTTC. It encodes CASSLGDSYGYTF.

The gene calls are TRBV29-1 and TRBJ2-2; D gene uncertain. V shed 6 bases and J shed 2 bases, with 7 bases lying between them. CDR1 SQVTM and CDR2 ANQGSEA come from the germline V gene. CDR3 length: 12 amino acids. The CDR3 DNA reads as TGCAGCGTGGGTAGCAACACCGGGGAGCTGTTTTTT. It is translated as CSVGSNTGELFF.

This clonotype was counted at least ten times. This sequence joins TRBV18 and TRBJ2-3; weak D call: TRBD2 (6 bases). The germline gives CDR1 KGHSH, CDR2 LQKENI. V was pared by 5 bases and J by 0 bases, with 18 bases between. This CDR3 contains 17 residues. CDR3 nucleotide sequence: TGTGCCAGCTCATGGGGGAGCTCGGGAGTAAGCACAGATACGCAGTATTTT. Translation: CASSWGSSGVSTDTQYF.

This clonotype appeared many times. The CDR3 reads CSAKNRQGGNSPLHF. The CDR3 nucleotides are TGCAGTGCGAAGAACAGACAGGGAGGGAATTCACCCCTCCACTTT. The genes are TRBV20-1 and TRBJ1-6, with TRBD1 matching 7 bases. Germline CDR1 is DFQATT and CDR2 is SNEGSKA (reference sequence). CDR3 size: 15 residues. The trim removed 6 bases at V and 7 bases at J, leaving 12 bases unmatched.

There are a few counts of this clonotype. The rearrangement links TRBV29-1 to TRBJ2-3; TRBD2 aligns across 7 bases. This CDR3 has 13 amino acids. The germline gives CDR1 SQVTM, CDR2 ANQGSEA. The junction had 5 bases not matched to a gene; V was cut back by 1 base and J by 7 bases. The CDR3 reads CSVEGGRRYTQYF. For the CDR3, the DNA is TGCAGCGTTGAAGGCGGGAGAAGGTATACGCAGTATTTT.

A remark on this clonotype: A clone one base away is much larger, so this may be a read error. V usage is TRBV20-1 and J usage is TRBJ2-1; the match to TRBD2 covers 13 bases. The length of the CDR3 is 14 residues. Germline-derived CDR1 and CDR2 are DFQATT and SNEGSKA (reference sequence). The CDR3 DNA reads TGCAGTGGCCAGGGACTAGCGGGAAACAATGAGCAGCTCTTC. This codes for CSGQGLAGNNEQLF.

At least ten counts were recorded for this clonotype. V is TRBV27 and J is TRBJ2-1; 10 bases agree with TRBD2. This CDR3 contains 17 residues. The V segment lost 0 bases and the J segment 4 bases; nucleotides outside the gene matches: 6. Per germline, CDR1 MNHEY and CDR2 SMNVEV (reference sequence). CDR3 sequence (DNA): TGTGCCAGCAGTTTATCCGCTAGCGGGAGTAGTTACAATGAGCAGTTCTTC. Encoded protein: CASSLSASGSSYNEQFF.

This clonotype was seen many times. The genes are TRBV2 and TRBJ1-2; a possible D gene is TRBD1 (5 bases). Deletions cut 3 bases from V and 2 bases from J, with 7 bases between. In germline, CDR1 is SNHLY, CDR2 FYNNEI. The CDR3 length is 13 residues. Written as DNA, the CDR3 is TGTGCCAGCAGTGACGACAGAAACTATGGCTACACCTTC. Residues: CASSDDRNYGYTF.

Concerning this clonotype itself: It may be a read error: a sequence one base away is much more abundant. The genes are TRBV3-1 and TRBJ1-3, with D perhaps TRBD1 (5 bases). The CDR3 sequence is 16 residues long. Germline V gene lookup returns CDR1 LGHDT and CDR2 YNNKEL (reference sequence). CDR3 DNA sequence: TGTGCCAGCAGCCAAGACTCAGGGTTCTCTGGAAACACCACATATTTT. Translated: CASSQDSGFSGNTTYF.

V usage is TRBV20-1 and J usage is TRBJ1-1, with 8 nucleotides matching TRBD1. The germline V gene encodes CDR1 DFQATT and CDR2 SNEGSKA (reference sequence). Trimming took 5 bases from V and 4 from J; bases not matched to a gene: 3. The CDR3 extends over 12 amino acids. DNA for the CDR3: TGCAGTGCTGGACAGGGCTCCACTGAAGCTTTCTTT. This encodes CSAGQGSTEAFF.

This clonotype has ten or more counts. This chain uses TRBV30 with TRBJ2-3; D perhaps matches TRBD2 (5 bases). Trimming cost V 7 bases and J 6 bases, with 14 bases left between them. Germline V gene lookup returns CDR1 GTSNPN and CDR2 SVGIG (reference sequence). This CDR3 has 12 amino acids. The CDR3 is CASGLRGDTQYF. The CDR3 DNA is TGTGCCTCCGGACTGAGAGGGGATACGCAGTATTTT.

At least ten counts were recorded for this clonotype. This chain connects TRBV27 to TRBJ1-1, with D unclear. V was cut by 3 bases and J by 1 base, with 12 bases left in between. Germline V gene data show CDR1 as MNHEY and CDR2 as SMNVEV (reference sequence). The CDR3 consists of 15 residues. CDR3 in DNA: TGTGCCAGCAGTTTGGGCTCGAACAGGAACACTGAAGCTTTCTTT. Translation gives CASSLGSNRNTEAFF.